The 20 T cell receptor beta chains below were found in one sample sequenced in a study of shared clonotypes between healthy human individuals. Profiled with immunoSEQ multiplex PCR; TCRdb holds only in-frame clones, not every one. The sample consists of about 1,900,000 clones, approximately 95% of them appearing once. Positively selected for CCR7, the CD45RO-negative cells used as naive CD8 cells excluded terminally differentiated effector memory CD45RA+ cells. The sample was naive CD8+ T cells sorted from blood. These receptors were taken from a man aged 18 to 35 in good health.

The chain employs TRBV6-5 and TRBJ1-1, with D hard to call. V dropped 2 bases and J dropped 1 base, with 11 bases sitting between them. Looked up from germline, CDR1 is MNHEY and CDR2 is SVGAGI. CDR3 size: 15 residues. This chain's CDR3 is CASSYAVGRNTEAFF. In DNA, the CDR3 is TGTGCCAGCAGTTACGCGGTGGGAAGGAACACTGAAGCTTTCTTT.

Remarks on this clone: The CDR3 does not end in the conserved phenylalanine or tryptophan, so this is likely a read error. The DNA is omitted, as the CDR3 cannot be located on it reliably, and the CDR3 follows TCRdb's listing. The V call is TRBV4-3, the J call TRBJ2-4; TRBD2, as called in the table, went unchecked against the DNA. The CDR3 region is 10 residues in length, termini included. Germline CDR1 LGHNA, CDR2 YSLEER. CDR3 sequence: CASSQGCPFG.

The rearrangement uses TRBV10-2 and TRBJ2-7, with D unclear. The germline V gene has CDR1 WSHSY and CDR2 SAAADI. CDR3 size: 13 residues. The ends were cut back, 7 bases at V and 1 base at J, with 11 bases in the middle. As DNA, the CDR3 is TGCGCCAGCACCCCGCCGGAATCCTACGAGCAGTACTTC. This translates into CASTPPESYEQYF.

The gene calls are TRBV7-8 and TRBJ2-7; the match to TRBD1 covers 7 bases. Germline V gene sequence: CDR1 SGHVS, CDR2 FQNEAQ. CDR3 size: 14 residues. The V segment lost 1 base and the J segment 3 bases; nucleotides outside the gene matches: 3. CDR3: CASSLGTGHYEQYF. In nucleotides, the CDR3 is TGTGCCAGCAGCTTAGGGACAGGACACTACGAGCAGTACTTC.

CDR3 sequence: CASSVEGTSGHQKFF. DNA of the CDR3: TGTGCCAGCAGCGTAGAGGGGACTAGCGGCCACCAAAAGTTCTTC. This chain joins TRBV9 and TRBJ2-1; 11 bases agree with TRBD2. V shed 0 bases, J shed 14 bases, and the junction held 10 bases outside the gene matches. Germline assignment: CDR1 SGDLS and CDR2 YYNGEE. The CDR3 has 15 amino acids.

The chain couples TRBV19 to TRBJ2-7, with 7 bases fitting TRBD1. Looked up from germline, CDR1 is LNHDA and CDR2 is SQIVND (reference sequence). J lost 0 bases, V lost 6 bases, and 11 bases had no gene match. The CDR3 has 16 residues. The CDR3 loop reads CASSPLDRIYSYEQYF. CDR3 nucleotides: TGTGCCAGTAGCCCACTGGACAGGATATACTCCTACGAGCAGTACTTC.

V and J are TRBV27 and TRBJ2-7; 7 positions agree with TRBD2. Trimming at V came to 2 bases and at J to 7 bases, leaving 14 bases not matched to a gene. Per germline, CDR1 MNHEY and CDR2 SMNVEV (reference sequence). The CDR3 has 16 amino acids. CDR3 in amino acids: CASSLGTSAGKGEQYF. Here the CDR3 DNA reads TGTGCCAGCAGTTTAGGAACTAGCGCGGGTAAGGGGGAGCAGTACTTC.

The V gene is TRBV27, the J gene TRBJ2-1, with 9 nucleotides matching TRBD1. The V segment lost 2 bases and the J segment 8 bases; nucleotides outside the gene matches: 10. Germline CDR1 reads MNHEY; CDR2 reads SMNVEV (reference sequence). The CDR3 length is 16 residues. Written as DNA, the CDR3 is TGTGCCAGCAGTTTAGTGGGAGGGACAGGGACCGATGAGCAGTTCTTC. Translation: CASSLVGGTGTDEQFF.

The chain joins TRBV5-4 to TRBJ1-2; 7 nucleotides agree with TRBD1. The CDR3 is 13 amino acids. V lost 0 bases to trimming and J lost 4 bases; unmatched junction nucleotides: 0. The V gene's germline CDR1 is SGHNT and CDR2 YYREEE (reference sequence). The CDR3 sequence: CASSLGDSYGYTF. CDR3 in DNA: TGTGCCAGCAGCTTGGGGGACAGCTATGGCTACACCTTC.

The chain links TRBV28 to TRBJ2-5; tentative D call: TRBD2 (5 bases). The CDR3 is 14 amino acids. V lost 6 bases, J lost 2 bases, and 13 bases lay in between. The germline gives CDR1 MDHEN, CDR2 SYDVKM. The CDR3, as DNA: TGTGCCAGCAGCCCACTAGGTGTACAAGAGACCCAGTACTTC. Its translation: CASSPLGVQETQYF.

The chain couples TRBV30 to TRBJ2-7, with D perhaps assigned TRBD1 or TRBD2 (6 bases each). The germline CDR1 and CDR2 sequences are GTSNPN and SVGIG (reference sequence). This CDR3 spans 15 amino acids. V was clipped by 2 bases and J by 3 bases, with 17 bases between them. CDR3 protein: CAWSPRQAGSYEQYF. The CDR3 DNA sequence: TGTGCCTGGAGTCCGCGACAGGCCGGGAGCTACGAGCAGTACTTC.

This clone was observed once. V is TRBV9 and J is TRBJ2-1; 10 positions match TRBD1. The germline gives CDR1 SGDLS, CDR2 YYNGEE. Germline trimming cut 2 bases from V and 1 base from J; bases unmatched to any gene: 12. This CDR3 spans 19 amino acids. Here the CDR3 reads CASSVTGTGESVSYNEQFF. As DNA, the CDR3 is TGTGCCAGCAGCGTTACCGGGACAGGGGAGTCAGTTTCCTACAATGAGCAGTTCTTC.

The chain combines TRBV15 with TRBJ1-2, with D unresolved. The V and J ends lost 3 bases and 2 bases respectively, with 7 bases between them. CDR1 and CDR2 from the germline V gene are LNHNV and YYDKDF (reference sequence). This CDR3 contains 13 residues. This CDR3 is CATSRDGNYGYTF. CDR3 sequence (DNA): TGTGCCACCAGCAGGGACGGAAACTATGGCTACACCTTC.

This clone was seen just once. The V and J genes are TRBV29-1 and TRBJ1-1; possible D gene TRBD1, 5 bases. Trimming removed 5 bases at V and 7 bases at J, with 14 bases between. The CDR3 length is 12 residues. Germline values: CDR1 SQVTM, CDR2 ANQGSEA. CDR3 protein: CSVCEDSLEAFF. In DNA form, the CDR3 reads TGCAGCGTTTGCGAAGACAGCCTTGAAGCTTTCTTT.

The rearrangement links TRBV2 to TRBJ1-3; D not resolved. There are 15 residues in the CDR3. Germline V CDR1 and CDR2: SNHLY, FYNNEI. V gave up 2 bases and J gave up 0 bases, with 8 bases separating them. CDR3 bases: TGTGCCAGCAGTGAAAGTGAGATCTCTGGAAACACCATATATTTT. Translating gives CASSESEISGNTIYF.

This clone was detected once. The chain couples TRBV6-6 to TRBJ1-3; TRBD1 agrees at 8 bases. The V gene end was trimmed by 6 bases and the J gene end by 8 bases; junction bases not matched to a gene: 6. Germline V gene lookup returns CDR1 MNHNY and CDR2 SVGAGI (reference sequence). The CDR3 is made up of 13 amino acids. CDR3 region: CASRRAQGDTIYF. The DNA of the CDR3 is TGTGCCAGCAGGAGGGCACAGGGGGACACCATATATTTT.

The chain has TRBV29-1 and TRBJ1-2, with no clear D. The CDR3 consists of 13 residues. Trimming stripped 1 base from V and 7 bases from J, with 13 bases between. Per the germline V gene, CDR1 is SQVTM and CDR2 is ANQGSEA. CDR3 coding DNA: TGCAGCGTTGAAGCAGCCGGTTACGGTGGCTACACCTTC. Translated: CSVEAAGYGGYTF.

The CDR3: CASQPGTVMGQPQHF. In nucleotides, the CDR3 is TGTGCCAGCCAACCGGGGACGGTAATGGGTCAGCCCCAGCATTTT. The chain has TRBV6-6 and TRBJ1-5; a weak D match, TRBD1 (5 bases). V lost 8 bases to trimming and J lost 6 bases, with 20 bases between them. CDR3 length equals 15 residues. Germline CDR1 reads MNHNY; CDR2 reads SVGAGI (reference sequence).

The chain has TRBV6-5 and TRBJ2-4; D is perhaps TRBD1 or TRBD2 (6 bases each). Germline-derived CDR1 and CDR2 are MNHEY and SVGAGI. The CDR3 has 15 amino acids. V lost 6 bases, J lost 8 bases, and 20 bases lay in between. In nucleotides, the CDR3 is TGTGCCAGCAGAGAGGGGGACTCCGGAGAGTACATTCAGTACTTC. Translating gives CASREGDSGEYIQYF.

A note on this clone: The sample has other DNA sequences that encode this CDR3 too. J is TRBJ1-2 and V is TRBV2; D perhaps matches TRBD1 (5 bases). The V end lost 1 base, the J end lost 8 bases, and 5 bases lay between the germline ends. CDR3 length equals 11 residues. Germline loops: CDR1 SNHLY, CDR2 FYNNEI. The CDR3, as DNA: TGTGCCAGCAGTGAAGGGGGCGGCTACACCTTC. This sequence encodes CASSEGGGYTF.